This T cell receptor beta chain was retrieved from a study of blood T cell repertoires in COVID-19 (dated by TCRdb to about 2020). General notes on the study: Collaborator samples came from the United States, Italy and Spain and covered acute and convalescent phases of COVID-19. The material from the prospective study consisted of cDNA or gDNA derived from T cells, B-cell-depleted T cells, or PBMCs. The repertoires were released in a freely available public database meant as a resource for research on the immune response to SARS-CoV-2. Nearly every sample came with metadata listing a de-identified subject ID, COVID-19 status, age in years and sex. Subjects who had been exposed to COVID-19, were actively infected with it, or had recovered from it provided the deeply sampled blood TCRbeta repertoires that made up the dataset. Where HLA class I and class II types were available, the types were taken from metadata supplied by the sample provider, not from assay-based typing. The samples were drawn from the first 160 participants of the ongoing ImmuneRACE study and from some 1,300 subjects provided by 6 global collaborators.

TCRbeta CDR3 regions were amplified from genomic DNA by means of the immunoSEQ Assay, a bias-controlled multiplex PCR. Regarding the original processing steps: The number of nucleated cells in each sample was estimated by amplification of reference gene primers within the assay. To quantify the absolute abundance of each unique TCRbeta CDR3 rearrangement, sequence reads were collapsed and filtered. For each sample, productive Simpson clonality was calculated as the square root of Simpson's diversity index over productive rearrangements. Held by TCRdb, this immuneACCESS table contains in-frame sequences only and omits some clones. Under half of the omission traces to an unresolved V gene where checked; the cause of the rest is unknown. V and J calls and clone size follow that table, whereas D and trimming were derived from the DNA. The sample table contains approximately 49,000 clones; only one count was recorded for approximately 80% of them. The ten largest account for more than 2.5% of the sample.

The CDR3 holds 15 amino acids from the cysteine to the phenylalanine. Only the CDR3 region is kept as DNA, spanning 45 bases read in frame from base 1. CDR1 and CDR2, per the germline V gene (reference sequence), are LGHDT and YNNKEL. Each collaborating institution followed its own protocols to collect whole blood in K2EDTA tubes. For TCRbeta analysis, collaborator samples were shipped as frozen whole blood, as isolated PBMCs, or as DNA extracted from either sample type. General findings and caveats noted by the study authors: The amount of clinical and demographic metadata varied by source and participant and was provided uncurated.

Comments on this clone: Its antigen target is currently unknown. The junction and the germline gene differ at one end; a read error may be behind it.

The TCR sequence derives from a woman aged 55-70 years with acute or convalescent COVID-19. This receptor chain uses TRBV3-1 (or the pseudogene TRBV3-2) and TRBJ1-4; TRBD1 matches 7 bases in the middle. The sequenced sample was peripheral blood. The DNA sequence is given as TGTGCCAGTAGCCGGAATTCAGGGGGTCGAGAAAAACTGTTTTTT. Its product reads: CASSRNSGGREKLFF.